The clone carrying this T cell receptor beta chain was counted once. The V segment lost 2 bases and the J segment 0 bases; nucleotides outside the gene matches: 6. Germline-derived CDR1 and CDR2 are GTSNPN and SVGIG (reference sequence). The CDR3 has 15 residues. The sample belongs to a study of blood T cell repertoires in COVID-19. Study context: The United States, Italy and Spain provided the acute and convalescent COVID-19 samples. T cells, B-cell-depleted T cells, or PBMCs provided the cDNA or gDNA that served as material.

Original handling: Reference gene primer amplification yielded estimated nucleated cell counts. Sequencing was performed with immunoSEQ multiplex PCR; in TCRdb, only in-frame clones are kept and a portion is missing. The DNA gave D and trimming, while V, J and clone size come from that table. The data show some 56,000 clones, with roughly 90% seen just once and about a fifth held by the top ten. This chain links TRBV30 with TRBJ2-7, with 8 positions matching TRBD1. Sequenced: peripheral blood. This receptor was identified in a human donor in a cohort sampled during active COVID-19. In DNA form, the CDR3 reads TGTGCCTGGAGTCGGACAGGGAGCCCCTCCTACGAGCAGTACTTC. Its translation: CAWSRTGSPSYEQYF.